This TCR beta chain was recorded in a study of tissue T cells after allogeneic stem cell transplantation. Whole-study findings and limits: Anatomically similar tissues had similar TCR repertoires within each patient. Some tissue clones might be persisting host cells; their alloreactivity or antigen specificity was not determined.

Time point described: mouse harvest day 7 after allogeneic transplant. Each mouse received 10^7 T-cell-depleted marrow cells plus 10^6 splenic CD5+ T cells by tail vein. Mice had MHC-mismatched B6 into BALB/c GVHD, sampled day 7 or 14. Judged by abundance, this clone is large. Its antigen is not known. The germline and genes are mouse ones. Coverage ceases 1 residue before the CDR3 finishes, and the germline J gene fills in the end. V shed 1 base and J 6 bases; nucleotides not matched to a gene: 1. The CDR3 length is 13 residues. Germline V gene sequence: CDR1 SGHSA, CDR2 FRNQAP. Sequencing of TCRbeta CDR3 at survey depth gave sequences and template counts. Repertoires were generated with immunoSEQ multiplex PCR, while TCRdb's copy carries only in-frame clones and drops some. The table has roughly 7,600 clones, about 47% seen once.

The sequence was collected from a female BALB/c mouse given C57BL/6 T cells with graft-versus-host disease after an allogeneic hematopoietic cell transplant. The chain has TRBV16 and TRBJ2-7, with TRBD1 matching 9 bases. Sequenced material: gut tissue. The CDR3 DNA, read in part, is TGTGCAAGCAGCTTAGGGGACAGGGCTGAACAGTAC. Its translation: CASSLGDRAEQY. The whole CDR3 protein is CASSLGDRAEQYF. The entire variable domain, with the rest obtained from reference TRBV16 and TRBJ2-7, is as follows: NAGVIQTPRHKVTGKGQEATLWCEPISGHSAVFWYRQTIVQGLEFLTYFRNQAPIDDSGMPKERFSAQMPNQSHSTLKIQSTQPQDSAVYLCASSLGDRAEQYFGPGTRLTVL.